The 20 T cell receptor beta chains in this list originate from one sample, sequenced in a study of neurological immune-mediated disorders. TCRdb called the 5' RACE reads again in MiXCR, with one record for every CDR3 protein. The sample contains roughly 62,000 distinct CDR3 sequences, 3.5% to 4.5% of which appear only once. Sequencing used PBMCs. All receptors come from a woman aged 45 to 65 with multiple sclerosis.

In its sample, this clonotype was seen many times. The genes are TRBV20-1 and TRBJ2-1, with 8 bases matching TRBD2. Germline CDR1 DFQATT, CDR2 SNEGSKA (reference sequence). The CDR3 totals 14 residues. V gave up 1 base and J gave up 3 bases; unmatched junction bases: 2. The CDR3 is CSARGLAFYNEQFF. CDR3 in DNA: TGCAGTGCTAGAGGACTAGCGTTCTACAATGAGCAGTTCTTC.

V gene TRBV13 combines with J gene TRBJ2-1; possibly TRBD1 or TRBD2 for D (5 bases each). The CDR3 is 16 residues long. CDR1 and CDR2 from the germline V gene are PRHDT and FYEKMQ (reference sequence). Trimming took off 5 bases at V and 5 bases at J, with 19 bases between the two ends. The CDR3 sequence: CASSPVGAGINNEQFF. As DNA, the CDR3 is TGTGCCAGCAGCCCAGTGGGAGCAGGGATTAACAATGAGCAGTTCTTC.

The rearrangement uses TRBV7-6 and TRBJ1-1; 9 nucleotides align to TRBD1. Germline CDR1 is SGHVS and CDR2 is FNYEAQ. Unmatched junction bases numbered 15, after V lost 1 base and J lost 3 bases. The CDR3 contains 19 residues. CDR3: CASSLERRTGGEGDTEAFF. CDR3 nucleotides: TGTGCCAGCAGCTTAGAAAGACGAACAGGGGGCGAAGGTGACACTGAAGCTTTCTTT.

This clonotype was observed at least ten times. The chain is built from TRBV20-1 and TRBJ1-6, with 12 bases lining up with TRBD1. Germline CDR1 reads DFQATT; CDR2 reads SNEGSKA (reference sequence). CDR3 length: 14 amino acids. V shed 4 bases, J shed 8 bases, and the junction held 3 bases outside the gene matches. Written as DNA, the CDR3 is TGCAGTGCTACGGGACAGGGGGCGTATTCACCCCTCCACTTT. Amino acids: CSATGQGAYSPLHF.

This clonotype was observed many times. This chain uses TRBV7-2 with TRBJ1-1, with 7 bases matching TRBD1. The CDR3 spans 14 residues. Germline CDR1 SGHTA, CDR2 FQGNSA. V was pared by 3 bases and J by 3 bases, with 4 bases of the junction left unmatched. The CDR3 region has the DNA TGTGCCAGCAGCTTCCTAGGGGGCGACACTGAAGCTTTCTTT. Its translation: CASSFLGGDTEAFF.

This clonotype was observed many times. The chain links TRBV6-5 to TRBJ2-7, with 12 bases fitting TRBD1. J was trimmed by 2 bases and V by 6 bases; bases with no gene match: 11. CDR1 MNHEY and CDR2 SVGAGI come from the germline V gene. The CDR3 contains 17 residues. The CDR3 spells CASRPGTGGNGPYEQYF. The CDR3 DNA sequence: TGTGCCAGCAGACCCGGGACAGGGGGCAACGGACCCTACGAGCAGTACTTC.

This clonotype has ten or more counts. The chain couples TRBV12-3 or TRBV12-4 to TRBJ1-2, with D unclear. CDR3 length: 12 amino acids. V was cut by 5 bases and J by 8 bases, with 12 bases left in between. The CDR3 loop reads CASSLRVPGYTF. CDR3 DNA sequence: TGTGCCAGCAGTCTTAGGGTTCCCGGCTACACCTTC.

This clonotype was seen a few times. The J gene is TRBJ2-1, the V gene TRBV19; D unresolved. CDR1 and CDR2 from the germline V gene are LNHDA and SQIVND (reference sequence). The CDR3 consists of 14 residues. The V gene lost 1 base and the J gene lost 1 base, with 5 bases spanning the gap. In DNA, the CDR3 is TGTGCCAGTAGTATAGCGGTTTCCTACAATGAGCAGTTCTTC. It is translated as CASSIAVSYNEQFF.

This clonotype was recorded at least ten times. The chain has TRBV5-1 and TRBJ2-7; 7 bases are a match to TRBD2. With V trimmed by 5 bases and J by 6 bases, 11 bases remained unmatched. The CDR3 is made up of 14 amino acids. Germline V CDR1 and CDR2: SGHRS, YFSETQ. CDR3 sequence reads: CASRREGLPSEQYF. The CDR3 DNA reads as TGCGCCAGCAGGAGGGAGGGACTACCCTCCGAGCAGTACTTC.

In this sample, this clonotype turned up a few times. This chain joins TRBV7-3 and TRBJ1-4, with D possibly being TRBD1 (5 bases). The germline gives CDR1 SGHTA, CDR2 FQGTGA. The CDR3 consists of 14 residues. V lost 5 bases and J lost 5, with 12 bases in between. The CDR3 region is CASSLAGPNEKLFF. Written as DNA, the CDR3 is TGTGCCAGCAGCCTCGCGGGGCCGAATGAAAAACTGTTTTTT.

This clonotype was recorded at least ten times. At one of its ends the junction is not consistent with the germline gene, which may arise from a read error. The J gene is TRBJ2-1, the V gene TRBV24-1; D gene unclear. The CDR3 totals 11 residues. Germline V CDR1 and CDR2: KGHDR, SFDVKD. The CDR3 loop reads CATSVDRAFTF. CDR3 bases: TGTGCCACCAGTGTAGATAGGGCCTTCACCTTC.

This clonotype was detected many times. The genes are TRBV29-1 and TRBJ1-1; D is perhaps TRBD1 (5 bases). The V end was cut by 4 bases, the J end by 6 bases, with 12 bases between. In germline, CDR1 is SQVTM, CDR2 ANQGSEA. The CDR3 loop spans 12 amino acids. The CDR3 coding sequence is TGCAGCGTTGTGTTGGACATATCTGAAGCTTTCTTT. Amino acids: CSVVLDISEAFF.

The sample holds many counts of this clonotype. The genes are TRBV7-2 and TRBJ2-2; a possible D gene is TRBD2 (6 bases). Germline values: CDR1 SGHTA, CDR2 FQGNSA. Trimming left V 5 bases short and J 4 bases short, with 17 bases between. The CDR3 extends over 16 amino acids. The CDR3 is CASSKRRAEGTGELFF. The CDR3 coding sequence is TGTGCCAGCAGCAAGAGAAGGGCGGAGGGCACCGGGGAGCTGTTTTTT. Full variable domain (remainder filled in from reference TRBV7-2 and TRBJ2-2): GAGVSQSPSNKVTEKGKDVELRCDPISGHTALYWYRQSLGQGLEFLIYFQGNSAPDKSGLPSDRFSAERTGGSVSTLTIQRTQQEDSAVYLCASSKRRAEGTGELFFGEGSRLTVL.

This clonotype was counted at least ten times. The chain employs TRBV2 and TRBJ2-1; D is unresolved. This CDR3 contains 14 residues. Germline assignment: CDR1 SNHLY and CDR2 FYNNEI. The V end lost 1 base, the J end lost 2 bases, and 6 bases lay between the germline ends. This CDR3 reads CASSEDTAYNEQFF. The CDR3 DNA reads TGTGCCAGCAGTGAAGACACCGCCTACAATGAGCAGTTCTTC.

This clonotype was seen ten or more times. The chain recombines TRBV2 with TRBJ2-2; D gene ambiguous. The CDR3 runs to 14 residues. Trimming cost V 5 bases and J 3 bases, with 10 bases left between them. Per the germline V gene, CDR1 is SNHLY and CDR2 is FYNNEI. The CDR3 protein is CASSYGRDTGELFF. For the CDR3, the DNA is TGTGCCAGCAGTTACGGACGGGACACCGGGGAGCTGTTTTTT.

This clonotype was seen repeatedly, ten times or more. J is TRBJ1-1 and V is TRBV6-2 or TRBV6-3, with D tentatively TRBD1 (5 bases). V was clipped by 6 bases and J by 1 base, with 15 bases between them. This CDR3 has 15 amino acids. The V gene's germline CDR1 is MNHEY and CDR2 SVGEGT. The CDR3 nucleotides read TGTGCCAGCAGAACCGGGGGAAAGAAGAACACTGAAGCTTTCTTT. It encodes CASRTGGKKNTEAFF.

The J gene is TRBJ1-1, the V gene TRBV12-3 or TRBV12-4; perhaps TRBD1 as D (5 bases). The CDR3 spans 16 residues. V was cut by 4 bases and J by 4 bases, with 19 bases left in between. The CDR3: CASSSRGGTDATEAFF. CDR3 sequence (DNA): TGTGCCAGCAGTTCCCGGGGTGGGACTGACGCCACTGAAGCTTTCTTT.

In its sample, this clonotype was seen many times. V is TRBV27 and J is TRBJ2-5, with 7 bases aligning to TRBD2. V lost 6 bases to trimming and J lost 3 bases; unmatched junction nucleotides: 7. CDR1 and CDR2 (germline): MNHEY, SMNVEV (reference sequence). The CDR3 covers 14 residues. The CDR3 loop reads CASSSRGGKETQYF. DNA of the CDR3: TGTGCCAGCAGCTCCCGGGGAGGGAAAGAGACCCAGTACTTC.

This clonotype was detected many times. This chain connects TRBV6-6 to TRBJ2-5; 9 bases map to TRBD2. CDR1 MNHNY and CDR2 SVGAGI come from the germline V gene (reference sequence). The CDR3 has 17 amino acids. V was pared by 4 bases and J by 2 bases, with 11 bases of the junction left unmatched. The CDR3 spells CASSWAGTSTVQETQYF. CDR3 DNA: TGTGCCAGCAGTTGGGCCGGGACTAGCACAGTTCAAGAGACCCAGTACTTC.

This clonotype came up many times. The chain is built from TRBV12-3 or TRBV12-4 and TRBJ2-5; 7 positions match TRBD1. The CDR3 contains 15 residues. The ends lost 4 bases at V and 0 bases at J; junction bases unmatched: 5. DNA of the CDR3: TGTGCCAGCAGTTCCGGGACAGTCTACCAAGAGACCCAGTACTTC. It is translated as CASSSGTVYQETQYF.